This T cell receptor (beta chain) was obtained from a study of shared clonotypes between healthy human individuals. Study-level results: Richness estimates generally favored naive over memory subsets. Since donors were few, the genetic and exposure-history diversity represented was limited.

Remarks on this clone: What it binds is not known.

Sequencing was performed with immunoSEQ multiplex PCR; in TCRdb, only in-frame clones are kept and a portion is missing. This table holds some 1 million clones, approximately 76% found once. This receptor was obtained from a man aged 18 to 30 in good health. Sequencing was carried out using memory CD4+ T cells sorted from blood. The subset: CD45RA-negative fraction.

The CDR3: CATGQGIREQYF. The CDR3 coding sequence is TGTGCCACCGGACAGGGGATACGCGAGCAGTACTTC. This sequence joins TRBV2 and TRBJ2-7, with 9 bases aligning to TRBD1. Trimming cost V 10 bases and J 6 bases; bases outside gene matches: 7. Looked up from germline, CDR1 is SNHLY and CDR2 is FYNNEI. This CDR3 has 12 residues.